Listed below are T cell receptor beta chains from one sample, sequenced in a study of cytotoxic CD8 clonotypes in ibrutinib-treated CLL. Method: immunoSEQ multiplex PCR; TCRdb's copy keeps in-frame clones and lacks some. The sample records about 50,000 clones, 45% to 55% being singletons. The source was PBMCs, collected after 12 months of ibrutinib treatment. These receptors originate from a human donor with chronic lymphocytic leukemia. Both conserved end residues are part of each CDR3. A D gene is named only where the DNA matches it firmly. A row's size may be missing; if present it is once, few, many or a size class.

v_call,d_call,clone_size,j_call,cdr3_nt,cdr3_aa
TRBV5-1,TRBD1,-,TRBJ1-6,TGCGCCAGCAGCTTGGGAGGGACAGGGTCTTCACCCCTCCACTTT,CASSLGGTGSSPLHF
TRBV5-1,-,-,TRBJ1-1,TGCGCCAGCAGCTTGGCCGGCTCGAACACTGAAGCTTTCTTT,CASSLAGSNTEAFF
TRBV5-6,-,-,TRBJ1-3,TGTGCCAGCAGCCCAAAGCCGGCGGCAGGAAACACCATATATTTT,CASSPKPAAGNTIYF
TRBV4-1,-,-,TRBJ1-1,TGCGCCAGCAGCCAACCGGGAATGAAGTCTGCTGAAGCTTTCTTT,CASSQPGMKSAEAFF
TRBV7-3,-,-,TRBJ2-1,TGTGCCAGCAGCTTAGCGGGATCTTGGAATGAGCAGTTCTTC,CASSLAGSWNEQFF
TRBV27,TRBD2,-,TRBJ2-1,TGTGCCAGCAGTTTCGGACTAGCGGGAGACACTGAGCAGTTCTTC,CASSFGLAGDTEQFF
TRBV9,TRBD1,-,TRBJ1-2,TGTGCCAGCAGCGTAGGCAGGGGGCGAGGGAGCTATGGCTACACCTTC,CASSVGRGRGSYGYTF
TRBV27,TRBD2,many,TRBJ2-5,TGTGCCAGCAGTTTCCTACTGGGCGGGAGGGCCTACCATGAGACCCAGTACTTC,CASSFLLGGRAYHETQYF
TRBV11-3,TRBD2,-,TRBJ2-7,TGTGCCAGCAGCCAACAAACGGCGGGAGACTACGAGCAGTACTTC,CASSQQTAGDYEQYF
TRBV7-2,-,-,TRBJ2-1,TGTGCCAGCAGCTTTTGGACAGATTACAATGAGCAGTTCTTC,CASSFWTDYNEQFF
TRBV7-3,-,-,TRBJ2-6,TGTGCCAGCAGCTTAGATGTCTCTGGGGCCAACGTCCTGACTTTC,CASSLDVSGANVLTF
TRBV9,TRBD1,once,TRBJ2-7,TGTGCCAGCAGCCCAACCACGGGACAGCCCTTCTCCTACGAGCAGTACTTC,CASSPTTGQPFSYEQYF
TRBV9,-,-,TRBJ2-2,TGTGCCAGCAGCGGACGCGGGACGGCTGCGAGCACCGGGGAGCTGTTTTTT,CASSGRGTAASTGELFF
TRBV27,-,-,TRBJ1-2,TGTGCCAGCAGTTTTTCGGTCAGGGACCTCTATGGCTACACCTTC,CASSFSVRDLYGYTF
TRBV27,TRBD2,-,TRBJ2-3,TGTGCCAGCAGCCCCCGGGGTAGCGGGAGGGACCGGGGTCGTGCAGATACGCAGTATTTT,CASSPRGSGRDRGRADTQYF
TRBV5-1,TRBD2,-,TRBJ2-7,TGCGCCAGCAGCTTGTCCCCCGGGAGGGACGAGCAGTACTTC,CASSLSPGRDEQYF
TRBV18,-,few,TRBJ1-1,TGTGCCAGCTCAGACGTTATGGGGGACACTGAAGCTTTCTTT,CASSDVMGDTEAFF
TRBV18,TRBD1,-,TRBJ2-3,TGTGCCAGCTCGTCGGGACAGGGGACAGATACGCAGTATTTT,CASSSGQGTDTQYF
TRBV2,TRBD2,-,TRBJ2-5,TGTGCCAGCAAGGCTAGCGGGAGGGAGACCCAGTACTTC,CASKASGRETQYF
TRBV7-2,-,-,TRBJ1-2,TGTGCCAGCAGCTTAGGGAACTCTAACTATGGCTACACCTTC,CASSLGNSNYGYTF
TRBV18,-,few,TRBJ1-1,TGTGCCAGCTCACCGCGGCAGGGGGAAGCTTTCTTT,CASSPRQGEAFF
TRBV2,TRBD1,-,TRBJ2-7,TGTGCCAGCAAAGGGACAGGTCCCTCCTACGAGCAGTACTTC,CASKGTGPSYEQYF
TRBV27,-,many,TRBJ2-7,TGTGCCAGCAGTCGGGGACCAGACTACGAGCAGTACTTC,CASSRGPDYEQYF
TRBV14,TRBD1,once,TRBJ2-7,TGTGCCAGCAGCCAACAACCGGGACAGGGGACCTACGAGCAGTACTTC,CASSQQPGQGTYEQYF
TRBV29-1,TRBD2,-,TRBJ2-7,TGCAGCGTTGAGAGGACTAGCGGGAGTTTCGACGAGCAGTACTTC,CSVERTSGSFDEQYF
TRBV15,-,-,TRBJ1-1,TGTGCCACCAGCAGACCTCAGGGCAGTGAAGCTTTCTTT,CATSRPQGSEAFF
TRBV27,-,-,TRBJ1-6,TGTGCCAGCAAGGGGGGGAATTCACCCCTCCACTTT,CASKGGNSPLHF
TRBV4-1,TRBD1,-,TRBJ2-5,TGCGCCAGCAGCCAAGGGGCAGGGGGAGAGACCCAGTACTTC,CASSQGAGGETQYF
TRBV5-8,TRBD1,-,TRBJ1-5,TGTGCCAGCAGCCTAGGGACAGGGATTATTCTAGGACAGCCCCAGCATTTT,CASSLGTGIILGQPQHF
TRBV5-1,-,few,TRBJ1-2,TGCGCCAGCAGCTCCTCGGGCAGGGAGTATGGCTACACCTTC,CASSSSGREYGYTF
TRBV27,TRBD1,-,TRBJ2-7,TGTGCCAGCAGTTCGACAGGGGGCGCGGGATACGAGCAGTACTTC,CASSSTGGAGYEQYF
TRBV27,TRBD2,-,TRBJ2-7,TGTGCCAGCAGTTCCGCGCTAGCGGGAGTCGAGCAGTACTTC,CASSSALAGVEQYF
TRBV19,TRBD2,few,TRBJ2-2,TGTGCCAGTAGTATGCGGGAGGGATACACCGGGGAGCTGTTTTTT,CASSMREGYTGELFF
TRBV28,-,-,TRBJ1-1,TGTGCCAGCGGAAACAGGGAGTGGACTGAAGCTTTCTTT,CASGNREWTEAFF
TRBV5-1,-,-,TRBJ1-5,TGCGCCAGCAGCTTGGAACTGGACAGCCTCAAGCATTTT,CASSLELDSLKHF
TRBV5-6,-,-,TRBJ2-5,TGTGCCAGCAGCTTGCCCTTCGGGGGAGAGACCCAGTACTTC,CASSLPFGGETQYF
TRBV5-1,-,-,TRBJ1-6,TGCGCCAGCAGCTTGGAGACAGATTATAATTCACCCCTCCACTTT,CASSLETDYNSPLHF
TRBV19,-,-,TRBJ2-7,TGTGCCAGTAGTACGGCAGGGAACTACGAGCAGTACTTC,CASSTAGNYEQYF
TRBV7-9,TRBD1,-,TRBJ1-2,TGTGCCAGCAGCTTCCGGGACAGGGTCTATGGCTACACCTTC,CASSFRDRVYGYTF
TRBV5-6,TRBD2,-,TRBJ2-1,TGTGCCAGCAGCAAAGGGACTAGCGGGACGAGCTCCTACAATGAGCAGTTCTTC,CASSKGTSGTSSYNEQFF
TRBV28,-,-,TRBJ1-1,TGTGCCAGCCCTCCTTCGGGGCACCTGAACACTGAAGCTTTCTTT,CASPPSGHLNTEAFF